Given below is one T cell receptor (beta chain) in context. This specimen belongs to a study of patients and donors after allogeneic stem cell transplantation. Trimming took 3 bases from V and 5 from J, leaving 17 bases between them. The V gene's germline CDR1 is DFQATT and CDR2 SNEGSKA (reference sequence). The CDR3 runs to 15 residues. A single record per CDR3 protein comes from TCRdb applying MiXCR to the RT-PCR reads. The profile shows 800,000 to 1,000,000 distinct CDR3 sequences, more than 15% of them singletons. The clonotype was recovered from a human donor who was either an allogeneic HSCT recipient or a stem cell or donor lymphocyte infusion donor (not recorded which). It is not recorded whose cells these are; they may come from a transplant donor. Sequencing was performed on blood, either unsorted or a sorted T cell fraction (not recorded which). The chain has TRBV20-1 and TRBJ1-5, with no clear D. The CDR3 loop is CSARVVREGDQPQHF. CDR3 in DNA: TGCAGTGCTAGGGTCGTTCGGGAGGGCGATCAGCCCCAGCATTTT.